This is a list of T cell receptor beta chains from one sample in a study of blood T cell repertoires in COVID-19. TCRdb's copy holds only in-frame clones and misses some; the assay was immunoSEQ multiplex PCR. This sample has 450,000 to 500,000 clones, with 70% to 90% found just once. The sequenced material came from peripheral blood. The receptors originated from a human donor in a cohort sampled during active COVID-19. Each CDR3 is given with its conserved first and last residue. Fields, in order: J gene, V gene, clone size, D gene, CDR3 DNA, CDR3 protein. A D gene is named only where the DNA matches it firmly. Where a row states a size, it is once, few, many or the class of an expanded clone; other rows omit it.

TRBJ1-2 | TRBV2 | many | - | TGTGCCAGCAGTGAAGGGGTCAGGGGCTACACCTTC | CASSEGVRGYTF
TRBJ2-1 | TRBV11-2 | - | - | TGTGCCAGCAGCCCTAGATACAATGAGCAGTTCTTC | CASSPRYNEQFF
TRBJ2-7 | TRBV20-1 | many | - | TGCAGTGGCGGGGCGCCCGAGCAGTACTTC | CSGGAPEQYF
TRBJ1-3 | TRBV4-3 | - | - | TGCGCCAGCAGCCAGTACGACAGGGGAAACACCATATATTTT | CASSQYDRGNTIYF
TRBJ1-4 | TRBV7-8 | - | TRBD1 | TGTGCCAGCAGTTCCGGACAGGGGGCGTCGGATAATGAAAAACTGTTTTTT | CASSSGQGASDNEKLFF
TRBJ1-5 | TRBV7-9 | - | - | TGTGCCAGCAGCTTCGCGACGGGGGGTAGCAATCAGCCCCAGCATTTT | CASSFATGGSNQPQHF
TRBJ1-2 | TRBV28 | - | TRBD1 | TGTGCCAGCAGACCCAGAGGACAGGGCGGAGGCTACACCTTC | CASRPRGQGGGYTF
TRBJ2-7 | TRBV10-3 | few | - | TGTGCCACCTACGGGGGCGGGACAGCGGCGGGGCAGTACTTC | CATYGGGTAAGQYF
TRBJ1-2 | TRBV4-2 | - | - | TGTGCCAGCAGCTCCTATTCCTCGGCAGGGCAATATGGCTACACCTTC | CASSSYSSAGQYGYTF
TRBJ2-6 | TRBV29-1 | - | TRBD1 | TGCAGCGTGTGGGACAGGCCATCATCTGGGGCCAACGTCCTGACTTTC | CSVWDRPSSGANVLTF
TRBJ2-1 | TRBV5-4 | - | TRBD2 | TGTGCCAGCGATCTCGGCGGGAGGCGGGATGAGCAGTTCTTC | CASDLGGRRDEQFF
TRBJ2-7 | TRBV2 | few | - | TGTGCCAGCAGGGACACCGCTGGGTTTGGGGGGTACGAGCAGTACTTC | CASRDTAGFGGYEQYF
TRBJ1-5 | TRBV28 | once | - | TGTGCCACCTTAAAGGGGGGGGGCGGCAATCAGCCCCAGCATTTT | CATLKGGGGNQPQHF
TRBJ2-3 | TRBV6-5 | - | TRBD2 | TGTGCCAGCCTTCTGAGCGGGGGTGGCACAGATACGCAGTATTTT | CASLLSGGGTDTQYF
TRBJ1-3 | TRBV5-3 | - | - | TGTGCCAGAAGCTTGGCCCCCAGGGTAAAAGGGTACACCATATATTTT | CARSLAPRVKGYTIYF
TRBJ2-3 | TRBV5-1 | - | - | TGCGCCAGCAGCTTCTTCACAGATACGCAGTATTTT | CASSFFTDTQYF
TRBJ1-3 | TRBV10-3 | - | TRBD1 | TGTGCCATCAGGGGGGACAGATCCTCTGGAAACACCATATATTTT | CAIRGDRSSGNTIYF
TRBJ2-5 | TRBV6-4 | - | TRBD2 | TGTGCCAGCAGTGAACTAGCGGGAGACGTGGCCTCGGAGACCCAGTACTTC | CASSELAGDVASETQYF
TRBJ1-1 | TRBV19 | - | - | TGTGCCAGTAGTGGTTGGGGCAGGACGTATGAAGCTTTCTTT | CASSGWGRTYEAFF
TRBJ2-2 | TRBV7-3 | - | TRBD1 | TGTGCCAGCAGCTCTGCGACAGGGGCTACCGGGGAGCTGTTTTTT | CASSSATGATGELFF
TRBJ1-2 | TRBV5-1 | once | - | TGCGCCAGCAGCTCTTCTGGGTGGGAGGCTGGCTACACCTTC | CASSSSGWEAGYTF
TRBJ1-3 | TRBV5-1 | few | - | TGCGCCAGCAGCTTGGAAGGATCCAGGCCCGATAGGGGAAACACCATATATTTT | CASSLEGSRPDRGNTIYF
TRBJ2-5 | TRBV11-2 | - | TRBD2 | TGTGCCAGCAGCCAACCGGGTAGCGGGTTGAAAGAGACCCAGTACTTC | CASSQPGSGLKETQYF
TRBJ2-3 | TRBV19 | - | - | TGTGCCAGTAGTAACGGCGGGAGCACAGATACGCAGTATTTT | CASSNGGSTDTQYF
TRBJ2-7 | TRBV5-6 | few | TRBD2 | TGTGCCAGCAGCTTGGGGCTAGCGGGAGGACCCCACGAGCAGTACTTC | CASSLGLAGGPHEQYF
TRBJ2-7 | TRBV12-5 | - | TRBD2 | TGTGCTAGTGGTTTGGTAGTGCTAGCGGGATTCAAGCAGTACTTC | CASGLVVLAGFKQYF
TRBJ2-5 | TRBV2 | - | TRBD1 | TGTGCCAGCAGCCCCCGGGACAGTCCCGTGGCCCAGTACTTC | CASSPRDSPVAQYF
TRBJ2-7 | TRBV6-5 | - | - | TGTGCCAGCAGTTTCGAGTACGGTAGGCAGTACTTC | CASSFEYGRQYF
TRBJ2-7 | TRBV11-3 | - | TRBD2 | TGTGCCAGCAGCTTAGCCAGCGGGAGTATCAACGAGCAGTACTTC | CASSLASGSINEQYF
TRBJ1-4 | TRBV28 | once | - | TGTGCCAGCAGAGGCATCACCGGGGAGGAAAAACTGTTTTTT | CASRGITGEEKLFF
TRBJ1-2 | TRBV7-9 | - | - | TGTGCCAGCAGCATCCAGGGGTTAGACTATGGCTACACCTTC | CASSIQGLDYGYTF